The 21 T cell receptor beta chains given below trace back to one sample, sequenced in a study of shared clonotypes between healthy human individuals. Clones were sequenced by immunoSEQ multiplex PCR, and TCRdb holds only the in-frame ones, with some missing. The data contain 550,000 to 700,000 clones, 73% of them singletons. Sequencing used memory CD4+ T cells sorted from blood. Documented subset: CD45RA-negative fraction. These receptors were collected from a woman aged 25 to 39 in good health.

This clone occurred once. The V and J genes are TRBV6-6 and TRBJ2-5, with 9 bases identical to TRBD1. CDR3 size: 15 residues. Unmatched junction bases numbered 8, after V lost 4 bases and J lost 5 bases. From germline, CDR1 is MNHNY and CDR2 SVGAGI (reference sequence). CDR3 loop: CASSWGATGGETQYF. The CDR3 DNA reads TGTGCCAGCAGTTGGGGTGCAACAGGGGGCGAGACCCAGTACTTC.

This clone was observed a handful of times. Other DNA sequences in this specimen translate into the identical CDR3. J is TRBJ2-7 and V is TRBV28; D gene unclear. This CDR3 has 12 residues. CDR1 is MDHEN, CDR2 SYDVKM, per germline. Trimming left V 6 bases short and J 2 bases short, with 8 bases between. CDR3 in DNA: TGTGCCAGCAGCCTTTGGACCTACGAGCAGTACTTC. Translated: CASSLWTYEQYF.

This chain connects TRBV28 to TRBJ2-2; D gene unclear. CDR3 length: 16 amino acids. V lost 7 bases and J lost 5, with 20 bases in between. The V gene's germline CDR1 is MDHEN and CDR2 SYDVKM. The CDR3 bases are TGTGCCAGCAACCTATCGCCGGGCCGAGAAACCGGGGAGCTGTTTTTT. Protein product: CASNLSPGRETGELFF. The full variable domain, its missing parts supplied by reference TRBV28 and TRBJ2-2, is DVKVTQSSRYLVKRTGEKVFLECVQDMDHENMFWYRQDPGLGLRLIYFSYDVKMKEKGDIPEGYSVSREKKERFSLILESASTNQTSMYLCASNLSPGRETGELFFGEGSRLTVL.

The V gene is TRBV11-2, the J gene TRBJ2-3, with 7 bases that match TRBD2. The CDR3 runs to 14 residues. The germline gives CDR1 SGHAT, CDR2 FQNNGV. J lost 4 bases, V lost 5 bases, and 6 bases had no gene match. In DNA, the CDR3 is TGTGCCAGCAGCCTGGGAGGGCCCGCAGATACGCAGTATTTT. Protein product: CASSLGGPADTQYF.

This clone is a singleton in its sample. This chain uses TRBV25-1 with TRBJ2-1; 7 bases match TRBD2. Germline lookup yields CDR1 MGHDK and CDR2 SYGVNS. V shed 2 bases, J shed 1 base, and the junction held 11 bases outside the gene matches. This CDR3 has 18 residues. The CDR3 DNA is TGTGCCAGCAGTGAACCTCGGCTAGCGGATTCTTCCTACAATGAGCAGTTCTTC. Protein product: CASSEPRLADSSYNEQFF.

The chain recombines TRBV6-1 with TRBJ1-5; D perhaps matches TRBD1 (5 bases). Germline assignment: CDR1 MNHNS and CDR2 SASEGT. The V end lost 2 bases, the J end lost 4 bases, and 12 bases lay between the germline ends. The CDR3 contains 15 residues. CDR3 residues: CASSEQIGGNQPQHF. The DNA for the CDR3 is TGTGCCAGCAGTGAACAAATCGGGGGGAATCAGCCCCAGCATTTT.

The rearrangement joins TRBV2 to TRBJ1-5; TRBD1 is a possible D gene (6 bases). Germline-derived CDR1 and CDR2 are SNHLY and FYNNEI. Between the trimmed V and J ends, which lost 4 bases and 1 base, there was a span of 11 bases. This CDR3 region has 15 residues. CDR3 amino acids: CASSVQGLSNQPQHF. CDR3 coding DNA: TGTGCCAGCAGTGTGCAGGGGTTAAGCAATCAGCCCCAGCATTTT.

This clone has at least ten counts. The gene calls are TRBV4-1 and TRBJ1-2, with D possibly being TRBD1 (5 bases). The V end was cut by 0 bases, the J end by 2 bases, with 7 bases between. Per germline, CDR1 MGHRA and CDR2 YSYEKL. CDR3 size: 14 residues. The CDR3 DNA is TGCGCCAGCAGCCAAGATCCAGGGAACTATGGCTACACCTTC. Residues: CASSQDPGNYGYTF.

This chain links TRBV7-3 with TRBJ1-2, with 7 bases aligning to TRBD1. Per germline, CDR1 SGHTA and CDR2 FQGTGA. The V segment lost 0 bases and the J segment 1 base; nucleotides outside the gene matches: 2. The CDR3 consists of 15 residues. The CDR3 DNA sequence: TGTGCCAGCAGCTTAACAGGGGGCGATAACTATGGCTACACCTTC. It specifies CASSLTGGDNYGYTF.

This chain joins TRBV6-1 and TRBJ2-3; the match to TRBD1 covers 11 bases. The CDR3 spans 15 residues. Germline V gene lookup returns CDR1 MNHNS and CDR2 SASEGT. J gave up 2 bases and V 3 bases, and 1 base lay outside the gene matches. The CDR3 bases are TGTGCCAGCAGTGAGGGACAGGGGGACACAGATACGCAGTATTTT. This gives the protein CASSEGQGDTDTQYF.

This clone was counted a single time. The J gene is TRBJ2-3, the V gene TRBV29-1; possibly TRBD1 for D (5 bases). The CDR3 is 15 residues long. With 5 bases removed from V and 5 bases from J, the gap between germline ends came to 20 bases. Germline V CDR1 and CDR2: SQVTM, ANQGSEA. The CDR3 sequence: CSVYPLRTGLDTQYF. In nucleotides, the CDR3 is TGCAGCGTTTATCCTTTGCGAACAGGTTTAGATACGCAGTATTTT.

The chain employs TRBV5-6 and TRBJ2-1, with 9 bases matching TRBD2. CDR3 length equals 16 residues. Trimming cost V 0 bases and J 2 bases; bases outside gene matches: 3. Germline V gene sequence: CDR1 SGHDT, CDR2 YYEEEE. The CDR3 region has the DNA TGTGCCAGCAGCTTGGTTAGCGGGAGTACCTACAATGAGCAGTTCTTC. It codes for CASSLVSGSTYNEQFF.

The J gene is TRBJ2-5, the V gene TRBV4-1; TRBD2 aligns across 14 bases. V gave up 3 bases and J gave up 3 bases; unmatched junction bases: 6. Germline CDR1 and CDR2: MGHRA and YSYEKL. The CDR3 has 17 amino acids. The CDR3 DNA follows: TGCGCCAGCAGCCAGGGACTAGCGGGAGTATCGGAAGAGACCCAGTACTTC. Its protein is CASSQGLAGVSEETQYF.

The rearrangement links TRBV4-2 to TRBJ2-2; possibly TRBD1 for D (5 bases). The CDR3 covers 15 residues. The germline CDR1 and CDR2 sequences are LGHNA and YNFKEQ. Trimming stripped 2 bases from V and 5 bases from J, with 12 bases between. The CDR3 protein is CASSQHSTETGELFF. CDR3 nucleotide sequence: TGTGCCAGCAGCCAACACTCGACAGAAACCGGGGAGCTGTTTTTT.

This clone was observed a handful of times. V and J are TRBV2 and TRBJ1-3; no definite D call. CDR3 size: 14 residues. V lost 6 bases and J 0 bases, leaving 9 bases between the germline ends. Germline values: CDR1 SNHLY, CDR2 FYNNEI. CDR3 loop: CASRQALSGNTIYF. The CDR3 DNA reads as TGTGCCAGCAGGCAGGCCCTCTCTGGAAACACCATATATTTT.

V is TRBV10-3 and J is TRBJ1-2; a weak D match, TRBD1 (5 bases). CDR1 ENHRY and CDR2 SYGVKD come from the germline V gene. Deletions cut 9 bases from V and 4 bases from J, with 18 bases between. The CDR3 is 14 residues long. CDR3 in amino acids: CAMRSEGITYGYTF. The DNA of the CDR3 is TGTGCCATGCGCAGTGAGGGGATTACCTATGGCTACACCTTC.

The chain links TRBV19 to TRBJ2-5; no clear D. Trimming cost V 5 bases and J 11 bases, with 15 bases left between them. Germline V gives CDR1 LNHDA, CDR2 SQIVND (reference sequence). The CDR3 has 12 residues. The CDR3 region has the DNA TGTGCCAGTAGTGCCATGGTGGGTTGGCAGTACTTC. Its translation: CASSAMVGWQYF.

The chain carries TRBV19 and TRBJ1-1, with D unclear. CDR1 LNHDA and CDR2 SQIVND come from the germline V gene (reference sequence). With 1 base removed from V and 6 bases from J, the gap between germline ends came to 15 bases. The CDR3 has 15 residues. CDR3 in amino acids: CASSIGGSGVPEAFF. For the CDR3, the DNA is TGTGCCAGTAGTATAGGAGGTTCTGGGGTCCCTGAAGCTTTCTTT.

V and J are TRBV29-1 and TRBJ1-4, with unresolved D. Trimming took 6 bases from V and 0 from J, leaving 11 bases between them. Per the germline V gene, CDR1 is SQVTM and CDR2 is ANQGSEA. The CDR3 runs 14 residues. The CDR3 loop reads CSVGRAATNEKLFF. The CDR3 bases are TGCAGCGTAGGGAGGGCGGCAACTAATGAAAAACTGTTTTTT.

As for this clone: The same CDR3 also results from other DNA sequences found in this sample. This chain uses TRBV7-9 with TRBJ2-5, with D hard to call. This CDR3 is 11 amino acids long. Trimming took 3 bases from V and 5 from J, leaving 4 bases between them. Germline V gene sequence: CDR1 SEHNR, CDR2 FQNEAQ (reference sequence). CDR3 in DNA: TGTGCCAGCAGCTTGTTTGAGACCCAGTACTTC. Its protein product is CASSLFETQYF. Full variable domain (remainder filled in from reference TRBV7-9 and TRBJ2-5): DTGVSQNPRHKITKRGQNVTFRCDPISEHNRLYWYRQTLGQGPEFLTYFQNEAQLEKSRLLSDRFSAERPKGSFSTLEIQRTEQGDSAMYLCASSLFETQYFGPGTRLLVL.

V gene TRBV4-1 combines with J gene TRBJ1-1; D may be TRBD1 (5 bases). Trimming removed 3 bases at V and 4 bases at J, with 15 bases between. Germline values: CDR1 MGHRA, CDR2 YSYEKL. This CDR3 region has 15 residues. For the CDR3, the DNA is TGCGCCAGCAGCCAGTTGGGGGGATTAGGCACTGAAGCTTTCTTT. Translation: CASSQLGGLGTEAFF.